This T cell receptor beta chain was observed in a study of shared clonotypes between healthy human individuals (dated by TCRdb to the early 2020s). Regarding the research as a whole: A few men and a couple of women, aged 18 to 49 years, made up the cohort. Each donor's leukapheresis produced roughly between roughly 0.85 and 9.5 billion PBMCs. For each donor, CD4 naive and CD4 memory were each given three plates, CD8 naive was given two plates, and CD8 memory was given one plate. To increase sequencing depth and limit assay-specific biases, TCR repertoire library preparation and sequencing were carried out by different laboratories using diverse techniques. To estimate repertoire size and how much clonotype sharing occurs between individuals, the study deeply sequenced the blood TCR repertoires of several healthy adults. On the study overall, not on this receptor specifically: Incomplete sequencing was indicated by rarefaction of sorted-subset datasets, despite the large sequencing depth. Sampling was restricted to blood, and TCR repertoires in tissue are likely to differ from TCR repertoires in blood. Naive subsets generally had larger estimated clonotype richness than memory subsets did. Pairwise subsampling indicated that sequencing depth was expected to affect the degree of clonotype sharing among donors. Higher generation probabilities were observed for clonotypes shared by all four sorted-subset donors than for non-shared clonotypes. The genetic and exposure-history diversity represented was limited by the small number of donors. Across a handful of donors, approximately 4.9% of naive CD4, more than 3% of naive CD8, 2% to 2.5% of memory CD4, and around 0.4% of memory CD8 clonotypes were shared.

V lost 4 bases and J lost 4 bases; the stretch between them is 13 bases long. As encoded in the germline V gene (reference sequence), CDR1 is PRHDT while CDR2 is FYEKMQ. The CDR3 covers 14 residues, taking in both the cysteine and the phenylalanine. The kept DNA is CDR3 alone, 42 bases in frame from the first base. This clone has a handful of counts. Its antigen target is currently unknown. No quality values exist for individual bases; no much larger clone is one base distant. CD8 naive samples consisted of CD45RO-negative cells that were positively selected for CCR7, yielding a CD45RA+CCR7+ population without TemRA cells. The donors were healthy, HIV-negative adults with no recently reported acute infections or vaccinations. Only Caucasian adults living in Nashville, Tennessee, USA were represented among the donors. Blood was obtained by leukapheresis, after which PBMCs were separated by Ficoll-Histopaque density gradient centrifugation and cryopreserved in liquid nitrogen vapor phase. Purity and quantity of every magnetically sorted T cell population were checked by analytical flow cytometry. Genomic DNA was isolated from each sorted fraction and quantified by UV absorbance on a Nanodrop 2000c.

Using the deep immunoSEQ assay, TCR CDR3 regions were amplified from genomic DNA by multiplex PCR. Extracted genomic DNA from each cell subset was spread evenly across all wells of several immunoSEQ 96-well plates, with each plate serving as a replicate. For sorted subsets, around 200 ng genomic DNA, equal to 30,000 or so T cell genomes, was loaded into each replicate PCR. Purified libraries were measured with a Qubit 3.0 fluorometer, size-checked on a Bioanalyzer 2100, and measured again with the KAPA Library Quantification kit. Every immunoSEQ 96-well plate was sequenced on a dedicated single-read 150-cycle Illumina NextSeq 550 flow cell. In the authors' own workflow: Because only junctional sequences without quality scores were contained in the immunoSEQ output, filtering matching that applied to full-length reads could not be performed. Sequences were annotated with PyIR, a Python wrapper for IgBLAST v1.9, and V/J genes and CDR3 were assigned using IMGT germline references. Reads were removed for weak V/J assignments (E-value above 1e-6), missing CDR3, stop codons, out-of-frame junctions, or ambiguous translated residues. A V3J clonotype was defined by an identical inferred V gene, J gene, and CDR3 amino acid sequence. The percentage overlap between two repertoires was calculated by dividing the number of shared unique clonotypes by the size of the smaller repertoire. Repertoire richness was assessed with RTK rarefaction, the Chao1 estimator, and Recon v2.1 estimates of unobserved clonotypes. For all TCRbeta clonotypes obtained by the gDNA method from a few donors, generation probabilities were computed with OLGA. TCRdb holds this immuneACCESS table with in-frame rearrangements only. Some clones are missing; in checked studies, unresolved V genes explain under half, and the rest has no known cause. V and J calls and clone size are copied from that table; D and trimming were computed from the DNA. Recorded for this sample are more than 2 million clones; just over 90% of them occurred a single time. The ten biggest clones cover around 1.7% of the sample.

The origin of this receptor is a man between 18 and 29 years old in good health. Some clones in this sample may be carry-over from other donors' samples. Sequenced input: naive CD8+ T cells from PBMCs. This specimen's cell subset or site label, per the study, means: CD45RA+CCR7+. Recombination joined TRBV13 with TRBJ1-2; a weak D assignment points to TRBD1 (6 bases agree). The sequenced DNA is TGTGCCAGCAGCTCCGGGGGCGGAGGCTATGGCTACACCTTC. This codes for CASSSGGGGYGYTF.